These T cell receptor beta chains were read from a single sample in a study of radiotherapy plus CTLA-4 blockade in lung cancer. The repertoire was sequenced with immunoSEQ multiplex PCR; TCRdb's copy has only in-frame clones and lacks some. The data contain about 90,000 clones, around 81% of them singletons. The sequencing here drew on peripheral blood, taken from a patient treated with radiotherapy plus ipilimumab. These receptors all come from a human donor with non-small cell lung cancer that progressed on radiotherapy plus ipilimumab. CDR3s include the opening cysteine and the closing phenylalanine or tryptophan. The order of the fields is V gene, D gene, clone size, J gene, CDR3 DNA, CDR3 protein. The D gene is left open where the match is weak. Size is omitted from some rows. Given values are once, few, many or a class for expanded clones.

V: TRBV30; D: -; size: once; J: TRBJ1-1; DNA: TGTGCCTGGAGTTTGATGGGGGCTTGGGCTTTCTTT; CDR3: CAWSLMGAWAFF
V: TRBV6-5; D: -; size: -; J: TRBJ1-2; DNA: TGTGCCAGCAGTAAATTACCTTTTAGGGTCAATGGCTACACCTTC; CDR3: CASSKLPFRVNGYTF
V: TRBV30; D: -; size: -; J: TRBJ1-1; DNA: TGTGCCTGGAGCGGACCCCCAGGACCTGAAGCTTTCTTT; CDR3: CAWSGPPGPEAFF
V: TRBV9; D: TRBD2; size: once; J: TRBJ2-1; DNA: TGTGCCAGCAGCTCTAGCGGGGGGCCCAATGAGCAGTTCTTC; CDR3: CASSSSGGPNEQFF
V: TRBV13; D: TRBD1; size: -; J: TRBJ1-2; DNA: TGTGCCAGCAGCTTTCTCACAGGGACAGCCAACTATGGCTACACCTTC; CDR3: CASSFLTGTANYGYTF
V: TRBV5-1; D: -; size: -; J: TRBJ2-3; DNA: TGCGCCAGCAGCTTGGCAGGGACGGTCCCAGATACGCAGTATTTT; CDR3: CASSLAGTVPDTQYF
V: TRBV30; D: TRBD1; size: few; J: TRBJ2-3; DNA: TGTGCCTGGAGTACAGGGGGCATGGATACGCAGTATTTT; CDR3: CAWSTGGMDTQYF
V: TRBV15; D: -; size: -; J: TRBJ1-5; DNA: TGTGCCACCAGCACAAAACGGAACCGGGGTGGCGATCAGCCCCAGCATTTT; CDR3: CATSTKRNRGGDQPQHF
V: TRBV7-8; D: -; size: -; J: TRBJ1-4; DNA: TGTGCCAGCAGCTTAGGGACAGCCCTTCCTCCAACTAATGAAAAACTGTTTTTT; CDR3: CASSLGTALPPTNEKLFF
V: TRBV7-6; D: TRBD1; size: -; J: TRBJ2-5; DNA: TGTGCCAGCAGCCACTACGGACAGGGTCGGGAGACCCAGTACTTC; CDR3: CASSHYGQGRETQYF
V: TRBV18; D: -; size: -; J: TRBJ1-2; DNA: TGTGCCAGCTCACCACCGAGTTTCGGTGGCTACACCTTC; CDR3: CASSPPSFGGYTF
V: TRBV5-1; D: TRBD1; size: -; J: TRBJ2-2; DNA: TGCGCCACCGCTTCGGGACAGATTAACACCGGGGAGCTGTTTTTT; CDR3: CATASGQINTGELFF
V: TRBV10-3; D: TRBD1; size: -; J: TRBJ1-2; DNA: TGTGCCATCAGTGACCTCGGACAGGGTAATAACTATGGCTACACCTTC; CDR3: CAISDLGQGNNYGYTF
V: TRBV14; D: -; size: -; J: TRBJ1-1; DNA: TGTGTCAGCAGCCGCGGGGGGTCCATGAACACTGAAGCTTTCTTT; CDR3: CVSSRGGSMNTEAFF
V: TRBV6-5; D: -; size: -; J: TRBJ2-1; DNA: TGTGCCAGCAGTTACCCGGGACTCAACGATGAGCAGTTCTTC; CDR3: CASSYPGLNDEQFF
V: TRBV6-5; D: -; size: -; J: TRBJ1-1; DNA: TGTGCCAGTAGAACAGGCTTCACTGAAGCTTTCTTT; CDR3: CASRTGFTEAFF
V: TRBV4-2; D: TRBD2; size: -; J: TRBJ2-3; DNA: TGTGCCAGCAGCCAACAACCCAGGACTAGCGGGGGCTCTAGCACAGATACGCAGTATTTT; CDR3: CASSQQPRTSGGSSTDTQYF
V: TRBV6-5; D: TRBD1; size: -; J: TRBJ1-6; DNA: TGTGCCAGCAGTCGGGACAGGATTAATTCACCCCTCCACTTT; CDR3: CASSRDRINSPLHF
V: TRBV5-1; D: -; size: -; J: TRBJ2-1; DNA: TGCGCCAGCAGCTTGGCCGGGGGCGCGGGCTACAATGAGCAGTTCTTC; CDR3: CASSLAGGAGYNEQFF
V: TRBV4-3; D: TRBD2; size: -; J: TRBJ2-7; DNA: TGCGCCAGCAGCCTAAGCGGGGGGGCGCTTCGCGAGCAGTACTTC; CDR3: CASSLSGGALREQYF
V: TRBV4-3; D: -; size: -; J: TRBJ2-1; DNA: TGCGCCAGCAGTATACAGAGAAGCTCCTACAATGAGCAGTTCTTC; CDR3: CASSIQRSSYNEQFF
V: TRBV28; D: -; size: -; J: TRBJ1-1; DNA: TGTGCCAGCAATGCCTCACCGGGGTTCCATGAAGCTTTCTTT; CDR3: CASNASPGFHEAFF
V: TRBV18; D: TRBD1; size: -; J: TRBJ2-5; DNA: TGTGCCAGCTCAACCGTACAGGGGGGATCTCAAGAGACCCAGTACTTC; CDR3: CASSTVQGGSQETQYF
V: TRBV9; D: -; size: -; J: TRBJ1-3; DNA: TGTGCCAGCAGCGTAGGGGGCCGGAGTACTGGAAACACCATATATTTT; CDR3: CASSVGGRSTGNTIYF
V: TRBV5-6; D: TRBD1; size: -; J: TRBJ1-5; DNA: TGTGCCAGCAGTTCGACAGGGGTGCGGCAGCCCCAGCATTTT; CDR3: CASSSTGVRQPQHF
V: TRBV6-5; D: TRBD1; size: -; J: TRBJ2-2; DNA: TGTGCCAGCAGTTCCACGGACAGGCCAGCCGGGGAGCTGTTTTTT; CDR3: CASSSTDRPAGELFF
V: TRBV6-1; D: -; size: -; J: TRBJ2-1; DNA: TGTGCCAGCAAGCACCAGGGAGTCCACAATGAGCAGTTCTTC; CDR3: CASKHQGVHNEQFF
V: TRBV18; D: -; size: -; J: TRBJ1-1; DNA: TGTGCCAGCTCACCACAGAATACAGGGTCCCCCAACACTGAAGCTTTCTTT; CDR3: CASSPQNTGSPNTEAFF
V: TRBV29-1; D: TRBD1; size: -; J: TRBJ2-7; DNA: TGCAGCGCTGGGATGACAGGGTCCCACGAGCAGTACTTC; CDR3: CSAGMTGSHEQYF
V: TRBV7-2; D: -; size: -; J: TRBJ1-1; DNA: TGTGCCAGCAGCTTAGTAAACGGTCTTGAAGCTTTCTTT; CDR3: CASSLVNGLEAFF
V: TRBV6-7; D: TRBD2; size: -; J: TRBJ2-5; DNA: TGTGCCAGCAGTTACTCCGGGGGGACTAGCGGGAGGCGGTCCCAAGAGACCCAGTACTTC; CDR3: CASSYSGGTSGRRSQETQYF
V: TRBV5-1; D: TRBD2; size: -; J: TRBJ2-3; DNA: TGCGCCAGCAGCTTAGCGGGACTTAGCACAGATACGCAGTATTTT; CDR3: CASSLAGLSTDTQYF
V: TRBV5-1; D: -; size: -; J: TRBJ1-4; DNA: TGCGCCAGCAGCTTCTGGGGCGCGACTAATGAAAAACTGTTTTTT; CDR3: CASSFWGATNEKLFF
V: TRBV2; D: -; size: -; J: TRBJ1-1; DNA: TGTGCCAGCAGCGACCGGGCAGCTTTCTTT; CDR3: CASSDRAAFF
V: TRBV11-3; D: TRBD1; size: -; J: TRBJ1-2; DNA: TGTGCCAGCAGCAGGACAGGCGCCGGAGGCTACACCTTC; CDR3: CASSRTGAGGYTF
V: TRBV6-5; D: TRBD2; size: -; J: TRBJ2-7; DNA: TGTGCCAGCAGTAGAGCCGGGAGGAGTTCCTACGAGCAGTACTTC; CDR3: CASSRAGRSSYEQYF
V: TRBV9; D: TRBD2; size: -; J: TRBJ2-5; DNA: TGTGCCAGCGGAGGACTAGCCCAAGAGACCCAGTACTTC; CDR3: CASGGLAQETQYF
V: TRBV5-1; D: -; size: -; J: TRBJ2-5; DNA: TGCGCCAGCAGCTTCGGACATGAAGAGACCCAGTACTTC; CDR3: CASSFGHEETQYF
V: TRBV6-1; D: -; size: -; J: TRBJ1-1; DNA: TGTGCCAGCACGGAAGTGAGGAACACTGAAGCTTTCTTT; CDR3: CASTEVRNTEAFF
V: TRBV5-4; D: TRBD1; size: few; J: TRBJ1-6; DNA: TGTGCCAGCAGCAAAGGAGGGACAGCCCGTTCACCCCTCCACTTT; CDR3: CASSKGGTARSPLHF
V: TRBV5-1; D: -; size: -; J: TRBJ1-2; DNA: TGCGCCAGCAGCCCGGAGGAGGGACGTGGCTACACCTTC; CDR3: CASSPEEGRGYTF
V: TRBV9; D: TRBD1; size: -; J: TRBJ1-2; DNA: TGTGCCAGCAGCGGATTTTCGGGACAGTATGGCTACACCTTC; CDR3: CASSGFSGQYGYTF
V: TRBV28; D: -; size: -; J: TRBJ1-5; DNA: TGTGCCAGCAGGGATAGCAATCAGCCCCAGCATTTT; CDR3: CASRDSNQPQHF
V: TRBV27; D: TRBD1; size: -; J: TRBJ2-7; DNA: TGTGCCAGCAGGTTGACAGGGGTCTACGAGCAGTACTTC; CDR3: CASRLTGVYEQYF
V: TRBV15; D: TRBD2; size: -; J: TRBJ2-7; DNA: TGTGCCACCAGCAGAGATGAGACTAGCGGGGGGGCCTACGAGCAGTACTTC; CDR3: CATSRDETSGGAYEQYF
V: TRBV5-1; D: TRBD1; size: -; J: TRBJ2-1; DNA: TGCGCCAGCAGCTTGGGACAGGGGGGATACAATGAGCAGTTCTTC; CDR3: CASSLGQGGYNEQFF
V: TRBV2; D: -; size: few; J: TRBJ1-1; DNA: TGTGCCAGCAGTCTACCGCCGGGAGCTGAAGCTTTCTTT; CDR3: CASSLPPGAEAFF
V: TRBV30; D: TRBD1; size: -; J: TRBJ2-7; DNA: TGTGCCTGGAGCGCTCGGACAGGGAGAAACTACGAGCAGTACTTC; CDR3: CAWSARTGRNYEQYF
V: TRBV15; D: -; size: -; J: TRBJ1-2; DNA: TGTGCCACCAGCAGAGAGGACGGCTATGGCTACACCTTC; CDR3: CATSREDGYGYTF
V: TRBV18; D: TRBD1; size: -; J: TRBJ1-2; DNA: TGTGCCAGCTCACAGGACAGGACAGATGGCTACACCTTC; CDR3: CASSQDRTDGYTF
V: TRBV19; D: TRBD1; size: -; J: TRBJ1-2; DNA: TGTGCCAGTAGTATCACAGGGGACGGCTACACCTTC; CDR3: CASSITGDGYTF
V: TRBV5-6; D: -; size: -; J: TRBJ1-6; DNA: TGTGCCAGCAGCTTGCAGGGTTATAATTCACCCCTCCACTTT; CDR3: CASSLQGYNSPLHF
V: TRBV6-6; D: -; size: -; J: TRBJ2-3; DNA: TGTGCCAGCAGTTCCCTTTTGGCCAGCACAGATACGCAGTATTTT; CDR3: CASSSLLASTDTQYF
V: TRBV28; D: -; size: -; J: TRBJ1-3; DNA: TGTGCCAGTGTTGGGGGGGGGCAGAGGACCATATATTTT; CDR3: CASVGGGQRTIYF